The rows below give T cell receptor beta chains drawn from one sample of a study of T-cell reconstitution after alpha-beta-depleted transplantation in children. In TCRdb, the PCR reads were re-called with MiXCR into one record per CDR3 protein. The data hold approximately 350,000 distinct CDR3 sequences, with about an eighth observed a single time. The source was PBMCs, collected from the stem cell graft. The receptors come from a human donor who donated a stem cell graft to a child with Fanconi anemia. Both conserved end residues are part of each CDR3. A D gene is named only where the DNA matches it firmly. The size entry is marked missing in some rows and otherwise reads once, few, many or a size class.

CDR3 DNA: TGTGCCAGCAGCCCACTACCGATCACAGATACGCAGTATTTT
CDR3 protein: CASSPLPITDTQYF
J gene: TRBJ2-3
D gene: -
V gene: TRBV12-3/TRBV12-4
clone size: few

CDR3 DNA: TGTGCCAGCAGTTCTGGATTTGGCAATCAGCCCCAGCATTTT
CDR3 protein: CASSSGFGNQPQHF
J gene: TRBJ1-5
D gene: -
V gene: TRBV12-3/TRBV12-4
clone size: -

CDR3 DNA: TGTGCCAGCAGCCTAGATTGGGGGGACGGGGAGCTGTTTTTT
CDR3 protein: CASSLDWGDGELFF
J gene: TRBJ2-2
D gene: -
V gene: TRBV7-3
clone size: -

CDR3 DNA: TGTGCCAGCAGCCAAGATCCTCAGACTAGCGGGCGGAGGGGGAATGAGCAGTTCTTC
CDR3 protein: CASSQDPQTSGRRGNEQFF
J gene: TRBJ2-1
D gene: TRBD2
V gene: TRBV3-1
clone size: -

CDR3 DNA: TGTGCCAGCAGCCCCCTCGGGGGGAACACCGGGGAGCTGTTTTTT
CDR3 protein: CASSPLGGNTGELFF
J gene: TRBJ2-2
D gene: -
V gene: TRBV7-8
clone size: many

CDR3 DNA: TGCGCCAGCAGCTTGGTGCGTGTGGAGGAGACCCAGTACTTC
CDR3 protein: CASSLVRVEETQYF
J gene: TRBJ2-5
D gene: -
V gene: TRBV5-1
clone size: few

CDR3 DNA: TGTGCCAGCAGTCTCCTCCTCCAGGGTTACAATGAGCAGTTCTTC
CDR3 protein: CASSLLLQGYNEQFF
J gene: TRBJ2-1
D gene: -
V gene: TRBV7-8
clone size: few

CDR3 DNA: TGCGCCAGCAGCCAAGATCCCAGCGAGGCCTACAATGAGCAGTTCTTC
CDR3 protein: CASSQDPSEAYNEQFF
J gene: TRBJ2-1
D gene: -
V gene: TRBV4-3
clone size: many

CDR3 DNA: TGTGCCACCAGTGATTCGACAGGGGGCTCATACAATGAGCAGTTCTTC
CDR3 protein: CATSDSTGGSYNEQFF
J gene: TRBJ2-1
D gene: TRBD1
V gene: TRBV24-1
clone size: -

CDR3 DNA: TGTGCCAGCAGTCCAGGCATGGGGACATCCCGGCCGTACTTC
CDR3 protein: CASSPGMGTSRPYF
J gene: TRBJ2-7
D gene: -
V gene: TRBV12-3/TRBV12-4
clone size: -

CDR3 DNA: TGCAGTGCTAGAGAGGGGGCCGGGGAGCTGTTTTTT
CDR3 protein: CSAREGAGELFF
J gene: TRBJ2-2
D gene: -
V gene: TRBV20-1
clone size: many

CDR3 DNA: TGTGCCAGCAGTGACCGGGAGTATGGGGCCAACGTCCTGACTTTC
CDR3 protein: CASSDREYGANVLTF
J gene: TRBJ2-6
D gene: -
V gene: TRBV6-1
clone size: -

CDR3 DNA: TGCGCCAGCAGCGGTCAGGGGAGAGAGACCCAGTACTTC
CDR3 protein: CASSGQGRETQYF
J gene: TRBJ2-5
D gene: -
V gene: TRBV5-1
clone size: -

CDR3 DNA: TGCGCCAGCAGCAAGGGGTTTGGCACTGAAGCTTTCTTT
CDR3 protein: CASSKGFGTEAFF
J gene: TRBJ1-1
D gene: -
V gene: TRBV5-1
clone size: many

CDR3 DNA: TGTGCCAGCAGTTACTCCTATGGAACCGGGGAGCTGTTTTTT
CDR3 protein: CASSYSYGTGELFF
J gene: TRBJ2-2
D gene: -
V gene: TRBV6-6
clone size: few

CDR3 DNA: TGTGCCAGCAGTTCGGTGGACAGCGAACATAATTCACCCCTCCACTTT
CDR3 protein: CASSSVDSEHNSPLHF
J gene: TRBJ1-6
D gene: -
V gene: TRBV6-5
clone size: few

CDR3 DNA: TGTGCCAGCAGTTTCGGAGGTCGAGGGGAGCAGTACTTC
CDR3 protein: CASSFGGRGEQYF
J gene: TRBJ2-7
D gene: -
V gene: TRBV12-3/TRBV12-4
clone size: -

CDR3 DNA: TGTGCCAGCAGGCGGGGGGGGACAGACTACGAGCAGTACTTC
CDR3 protein: CASRRGGTDYEQYF
J gene: TRBJ2-7
D gene: TRBD2
V gene: TRBV7-2
clone size: many

CDR3 DNA: TGCGCCAGCAGCAAGGGACAGGGCCACTCTGGGGCCAACGTCCTGACTTTC
CDR3 protein: CASSKGQGHSGANVLTF
J gene: TRBJ2-6
D gene: TRBD1
V gene: TRBV5-1
clone size: many

CDR3 DNA: TGTGCCAGCACCCCGGGACTGAACAATGAAAAACTGTTTTTT
CDR3 protein: CASTPGLNNEKLFF
J gene: TRBJ1-4
D gene: -
V gene: TRBV2
clone size: many

CDR3 DNA: TGCGCCAGCAGCCAAAATCCCCGACCTGGAGAGACCCAGTACTTC
CDR3 protein: CASSQNPRPGETQYF
J gene: TRBJ2-5
D gene: -
V gene: TRBV4-3
clone size: few

CDR3 DNA: TGTGCCAGCAGCCCGGGCCTCTCTGGGGCCAACGTCCTGACTTTC
CDR3 protein: CASSPGLSGANVLTF
J gene: TRBJ2-6
D gene: -
V gene: TRBV11-2
clone size: few

CDR3 DNA: TGCGCCAGCAGCTTGAGGGCCGGTGATACGCAGTATTTT
CDR3 protein: CASSLRAGDTQYF
J gene: TRBJ2-3
D gene: -
V gene: TRBV5-1
clone size: few

CDR3 DNA: TGTGCCAGCAGCTTAGGAGGAGGCGAGATCGCCACCTCTGGAAACACCATATATTTT
CDR3 protein: CASSLGGGEIATSGNTIYF
J gene: TRBJ1-3
D gene: -
V gene: TRBV11-2
clone size: many

CDR3 DNA: TGTGCCAGTAGTATCTCCCCCGGCAGGGGAGGCACTGAAGCTTTCTTT
CDR3 protein: CASSISPGRGGTEAFF
J gene: TRBJ1-1
D gene: -
V gene: TRBV19
clone size: -

CDR3 DNA: TGTGCCACCAGCAGAGTTATGGATCAGCCCCAGCATTTT
CDR3 protein: CATSRVMDQPQHF
J gene: TRBJ1-5
D gene: -
V gene: TRBV15
clone size: -

CDR3 DNA: TGTGCCAGCAGCTTAGGGGACAGGGTGGGAGAGCAGTACTTC
CDR3 protein: CASSLGDRVGEQYF
J gene: TRBJ2-7
D gene: TRBD1
V gene: TRBV11-2
clone size: few

CDR3 DNA: TGTGCCAGCAGTTACGGGCAGGTGGCCGGGGAGCTGTTTTTT
CDR3 protein: CASSYGQVAGELFF
J gene: TRBJ2-2
D gene: -
V gene: TRBV6-5
clone size: -

CDR3 DNA: TGTGCCAGCAGCCAAGGAGCATATGGCTACACCTTC
CDR3 protein: CASSQGAYGYTF
J gene: TRBJ1-2
D gene: -
V gene: TRBV3-1
clone size: many

CDR3 DNA: TGTGCCATCGCCGGACAGGGGCATTACGAGCAGTACTTC
CDR3 protein: CAIAGQGHYEQYF
J gene: TRBJ2-7
D gene: TRBD1
V gene: TRBV10-3
clone size: few

CDR3 DNA: TGCAGTGCAGACTTTGTTAACAGGGGAGGGTATGGCTACACCTTC
CDR3 protein: CSADFVNRGGYGYTF
J gene: TRBJ1-2
D gene: TRBD1
V gene: TRBV20-1
clone size: many

CDR3 DNA: TGTGCCAGCAGCCGATACAGGGCCGGGGAGCTGTTTTTT
CDR3 protein: CASSRYRAGELFF
J gene: TRBJ2-2
D gene: -
V gene: TRBV14
clone size: -

CDR3 DNA: TGTGCCAGCACCATCCCTCGTGATGAGCAGTTCTTC
CDR3 protein: CASTIPRDEQFF
J gene: TRBJ2-1
D gene: -
V gene: TRBV6-2/TRBV6-3
clone size: -

CDR3 DNA: TGCAGTGCTAGGGACCAGTACCAAGAGACCCAGTACTTC
CDR3 protein: CSARDQYQETQYF
J gene: TRBJ2-5
D gene: -
V gene: TRBV20-1
clone size: many

CDR3 DNA: TGTGCCAGCAGCCCATTCCGGTACCAAAACACTGAAGCTTTCTTT
CDR3 protein: CASSPFRYQNTEAFF
J gene: TRBJ1-1
D gene: -
V gene: TRBV5-6
clone size: -

CDR3 DNA: TGTGCCAGCAGCCCGGGGAGGGACTACTATGGCTACACCTTC
CDR3 protein: CASSPGRDYYGYTF
J gene: TRBJ1-2
D gene: -
V gene: TRBV5-5
clone size: -

CDR3 DNA: TGCGCCAGCAGCCAAGGAAATCAGGGTAATTCACCCCTCCACTTT
CDR3 protein: CASSQGNQGNSPLHF
J gene: TRBJ1-6
D gene: -
V gene: TRBV4-3
clone size: -

CDR3 DNA: TGCAGTGCTGCCTCCAGGGTTCTGGGTGAAAAACTGTTTTTT
CDR3 protein: CSAASRVLGEKLFF
J gene: TRBJ1-4
D gene: -
V gene: TRBV20-1
clone size: -

CDR3 DNA: TGTGCCACCGGGACAGGTGGGAACACTGAAGCTTTCTTT
CDR3 protein: CATGTGGNTEAFF
J gene: TRBJ1-1
D gene: TRBD1
V gene: TRBV28
clone size: many

CDR3 DNA: TGCAGTGCCGGCCTAGCGGGTGCAGATACGCAGTATTTT
CDR3 protein: CSAGLAGADTQYF
J gene: TRBJ2-3
D gene: TRBD2
V gene: TRBV20-1
clone size: many

CDR3 DNA: TGTGCCAGCAGCCCCCTGAAAGGGTCTGATGAAGCTTTCTTT
CDR3 protein: CASSPLKGSDEAFF
J gene: TRBJ1-1
D gene: -
V gene: TRBV6-1
clone size: few

CDR3 DNA: TGCAGCACCGGACAGAAAGAGACCCAGTACTTC
CDR3 protein: CSTGQKETQYF
J gene: TRBJ2-5
D gene: -
V gene: TRBV20-1
clone size: -

CDR3 DNA: TGTGCCAGCAGTTACTCCGAGGGACTATCGGGCGGCTACACCTTC
CDR3 protein: CASSYSEGLSGGYTF
J gene: TRBJ1-2
D gene: -
V gene: TRBV6-5
clone size: once

CDR3 DNA: TGTGCCAGCAGCTTGTCCAGAAACCCACAGTTCTTC
CDR3 protein: CASSLSRNPQFF
J gene: TRBJ2-1
D gene: -
V gene: TRBV11-2
clone size: -

CDR3 DNA: TGTGCCAGCAGCCAATTTCGGGTTGTCTACGAGCAGTACTTC
CDR3 protein: CASSQFRVVYEQYF
J gene: TRBJ2-7
D gene: -
V gene: TRBV16
clone size: -

CDR3 DNA: TGTGCCAGCAGCTCGACGACAGCCACTAACTATGGCTACACCTTC
CDR3 protein: CASSSTTATNYGYTF
J gene: TRBJ1-2
D gene: -
V gene: TRBV7-9
clone size: few

CDR3 DNA: TGTGCCAGCAGTTACTTCGGGGGAGACACCATATATTTT
CDR3 protein: CASSYFGGDTIYF
J gene: TRBJ1-3
D gene: -
V gene: TRBV6-5
clone size: -

CDR3 DNA: TGTGCCAGCAGCCAAGATCTACCGGGGTCCTACAATGAGCAGTTCTTC
CDR3 protein: CASSQDLPGSYNEQFF
J gene: TRBJ2-1
D gene: -
V gene: TRBV4-2
clone size: -

CDR3 DNA: TGCAGTGCTCCCGAAGGGTGGTACGCTGAAAAACTGTTTTTT
CDR3 protein: CSAPEGWYAEKLFF
J gene: TRBJ1-4
D gene: -
V gene: TRBV20-1
clone size: -

CDR3 DNA: TGTGCCAGCAGTCCTTACCCATCCCGGGGGGGCTCTGGAAACACCATATATTTT
CDR3 protein: CASSPYPSRGGSGNTIYF
J gene: TRBJ1-3
D gene: -
V gene: TRBV12-3/TRBV12-4
clone size: many

CDR3 DNA: TGTGCCAGCAGTTTCGCTGGTGAAGCTTTCTTT
CDR3 protein: CASSFAGEAFF
J gene: TRBJ1-1
D gene: -
V gene: TRBV12-3/TRBV12-4
clone size: many

CDR3 DNA: TGTGCCAGCAGCTTCGGACTAGCGGGAGAGACCCAGTACTTC
CDR3 protein: CASSFGLAGETQYF
J gene: TRBJ2-5
D gene: TRBD2
V gene: TRBV4-2
clone size: many